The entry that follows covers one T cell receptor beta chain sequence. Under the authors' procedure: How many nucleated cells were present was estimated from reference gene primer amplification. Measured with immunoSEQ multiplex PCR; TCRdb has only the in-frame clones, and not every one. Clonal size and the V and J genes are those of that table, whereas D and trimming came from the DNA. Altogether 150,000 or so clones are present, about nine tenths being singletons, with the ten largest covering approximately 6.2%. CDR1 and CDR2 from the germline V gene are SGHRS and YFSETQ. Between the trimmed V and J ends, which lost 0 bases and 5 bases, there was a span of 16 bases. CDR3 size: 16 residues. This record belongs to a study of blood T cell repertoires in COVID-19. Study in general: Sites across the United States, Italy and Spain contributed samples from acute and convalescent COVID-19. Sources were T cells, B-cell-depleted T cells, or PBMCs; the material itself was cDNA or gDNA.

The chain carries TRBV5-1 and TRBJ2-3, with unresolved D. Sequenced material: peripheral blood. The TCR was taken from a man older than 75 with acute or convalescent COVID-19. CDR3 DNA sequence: TGCGCCAGCAGCTTGGCCCTTCGCGAGGTGGGAGATACGCAGTATTTT. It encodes CASSLALREVGDTQYF. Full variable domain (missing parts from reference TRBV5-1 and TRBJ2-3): KAGVTQTPRYLIKTRGQQVTLSCSPISGHRSVSWYQQTPGQGLQFLFEYFSETQRNKGNFPGRFSGRQFSNSRSEMNVSTLELGDSALYLCASSLALREVGDTQYFGPGTRLTVL.